The subject of this entry is one T cell receptor beta chain. The target antigen is unknown. The authors took one heparinised blood draw, averaging roughly 120 mL, from each donor. Every bit of the isolated RNA underwent reverse transcription, so sequencing read expressed TCRB transcripts. Here immunoSEQ multiplex PCR was the method, and the copy in TCRdb shows in-frame clones only, minus some. Of around 690,000 clones detected, 12% appear once; the ten largest clones hold 0.095% to 0.15%. Germline-derived CDR1 and CDR2 are SGHNT and YYREEE (reference sequence). CDR3 size: 16 residues. The germline V and J ends were trimmed by 1 base and 0 bases, with 11 bases remaining between them. The source of the sample is a study of beta chain features in type 1 diabetes. Study outcomes and limitations: Shorter TCRB CDR3s, moderately but significantly so, marked every one of the four CD4+ subsets in Type 1 diabetes patients.

The TCR originated in a man between 25 and 39 years old with type 1 diabetes. The chain uses TRBV5-4 and TRBJ2-1; D possibly uses TRBD1 or TRBD2 (5 bases each). Sequenced material: naive CD4+ T cells from blood. CDR3 sequence reads: CASSLKDGTSYNEQFF. DNA for the CDR3: TGTGCCAGCAGCTTGAAGGACGGGACCTCCTACAATGAGCAGTTCTTC.